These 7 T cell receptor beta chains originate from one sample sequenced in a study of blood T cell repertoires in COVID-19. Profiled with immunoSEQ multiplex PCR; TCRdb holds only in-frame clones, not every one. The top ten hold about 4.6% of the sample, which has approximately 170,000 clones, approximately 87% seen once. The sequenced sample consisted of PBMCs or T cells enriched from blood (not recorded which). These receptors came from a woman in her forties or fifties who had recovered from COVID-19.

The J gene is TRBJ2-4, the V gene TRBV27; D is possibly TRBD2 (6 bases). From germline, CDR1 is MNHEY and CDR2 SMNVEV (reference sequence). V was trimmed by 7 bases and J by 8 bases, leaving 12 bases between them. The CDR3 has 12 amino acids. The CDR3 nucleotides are TGTGCCAGCACTTCGCCGGGGGACATTCAGTACTTC. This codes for CASTSPGDIQYF.

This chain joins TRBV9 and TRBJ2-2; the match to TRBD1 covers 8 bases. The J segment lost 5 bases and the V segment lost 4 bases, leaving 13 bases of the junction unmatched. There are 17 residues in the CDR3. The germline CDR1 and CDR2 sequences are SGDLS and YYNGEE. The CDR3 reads CASSLPRGRLSTGELFF. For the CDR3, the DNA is TGTGCCAGCAGCTTACCCAGGGGGCGCCTATCTACCGGGGAGCTGTTTTTT.

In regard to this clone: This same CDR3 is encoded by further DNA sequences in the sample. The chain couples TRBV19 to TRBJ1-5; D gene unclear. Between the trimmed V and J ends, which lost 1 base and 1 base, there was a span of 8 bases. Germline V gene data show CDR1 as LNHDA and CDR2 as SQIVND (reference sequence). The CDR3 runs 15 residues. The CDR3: CASSIGGGSNQPQHF. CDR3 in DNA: TGTGCCAGTAGTATAGGTGGAGGGAGCAATCAGCCCCAGCATTTT.

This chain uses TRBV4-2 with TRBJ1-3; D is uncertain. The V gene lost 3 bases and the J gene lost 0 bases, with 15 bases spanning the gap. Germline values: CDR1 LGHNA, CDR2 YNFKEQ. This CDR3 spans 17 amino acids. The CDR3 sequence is CASSHQNYGSSGNTIYF. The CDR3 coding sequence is TGTGCCAGCAGCCACCAGAATTACGGGAGCTCTGGAAACACCATATATTTT.

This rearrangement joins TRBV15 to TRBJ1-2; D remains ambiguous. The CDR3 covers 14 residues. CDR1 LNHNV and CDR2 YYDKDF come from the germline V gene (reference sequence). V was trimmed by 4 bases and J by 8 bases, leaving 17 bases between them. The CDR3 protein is CATSIDFKLEGYTF. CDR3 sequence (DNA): TGTGCCACCAGCATCGATTTTAAGCTTGAGGGCTACACCTTC.

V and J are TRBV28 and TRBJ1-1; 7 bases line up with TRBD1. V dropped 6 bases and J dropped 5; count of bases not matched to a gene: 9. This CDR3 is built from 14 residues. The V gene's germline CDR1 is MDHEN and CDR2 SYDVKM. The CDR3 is CASSPRQGHTEAFF. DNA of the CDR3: TGTGCCAGCAGCCCCAGACAGGGTCATACTGAAGCTTTCTTT.

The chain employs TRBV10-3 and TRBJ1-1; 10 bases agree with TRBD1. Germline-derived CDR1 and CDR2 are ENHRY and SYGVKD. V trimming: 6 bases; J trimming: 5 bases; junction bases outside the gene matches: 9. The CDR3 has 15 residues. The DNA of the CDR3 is TGTGCCATCAGCCCAGGACAGGGGGAATGGACTGAAGCTTTCTTT. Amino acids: CAISPGQGEWTEAFF.